A selection of T cell receptor beta chains follows, all from one sample in a study of blood T cell repertoires in COVID-19. Method: immunoSEQ multiplex PCR; TCRdb's copy keeps in-frame clones and lacks some. The repertoire includes under 300,000 clones, around 84% of them detected once, and 2% to 2.5% sits in the top ten. The specimen was peripheral blood. The origin of the receptors is a middle-aged man who had recovered from COVID-19. CDR3s include the opening cysteine and the closing phenylalanine or tryptophan. D genes are given only for firm matches. Clone size is shown for a subset of rows, as once, few, many or a class of expanded clone.

clone_size,v_call,d_call,j_call,cdr3_aa,cdr3_nt
.,TRBV29-1,.,TRBJ2-5,CSVSPREETQYF,TGCAGCGTGTCTCCTCGAGAAGAGACCCAGTACTTC
.,TRBV19,TRBD1,TRBJ2-7,CASSGQAGLEQYF,TGTGCCAGTAGTGGACAGGCTGGGCTCGAGCAGTACTTC
once,TRBV18,TRBD2,TRBJ2-7,CASSPGLVTYEQYF,TGTGCCAGCTCCCCGGGACTAGTCACCTACGAGCAGTACTTC
few,TRBV14,TRBD2,TRBJ2-1,CASSQWEGGEQFF,TGTGCCAGCAGCCAGTGGGAGGGAGGAGAGCAGTTCTTC
.,TRBV13,.,TRBJ2-7,CASSPRVSSYEQYF,TGTGCCAGCAGCCCTCGGGTGAGCTCCTACGAGCAGTACTTC
.,TRBV6-2/TRBV6-3,TRBD2,TRBJ2-4,CASSPSRTSEKNIQYF,TGTGCCAGCAGTCCCTCCCGGACTAGCGAGAAAAACATTCAGTACTTC
.,TRBV5-6,.,TRBJ2-1,CASSLMRSYNEQFF,TGTGCCAGCAGCTTGATGCGATCCTACAATGAGCAGTTCTTC
.,TRBV6-5,TRBD1,TRBJ2-5,CASTLGQGWTQYF,TGTGCCAGCACCTTGGGACAGGGATGGACCCAGTACTTC
.,TRBV3-1/TRBV3-2,.,TRBJ2-5,CASSQVLETQYF,TGTGCCAGCAGCCAAGTCTTGGAGACCCAGTACTTC
.,TRBV6-1,.,TRBJ2-6,CASSEASAGDGANVLTF,TGTGCCAGCAGTGAAGCTTCGGCAGGGGATGGGGCCAACGTCCTGACTTTC
.,TRBV19,TRBD1,TRBJ1-2,CASSIGDSYGYTF,TGTGCCAGTAGTATTGGGGACAGTTATGGCTACACCTTC
.,TRBV27,.,TRBJ1-4,CASSSDNLRRIAANEKLFF,TGTGCCAGCAGTTCGGACAACCTGAGACGTATAGCGGCTAATGAAAAACTGTTTTTT
.,TRBV5-1,.,TRBJ2-1,CASSLVPHGAYNEQFF,TGCGCCAGCAGCTTGGTCCCACACGGGGCCTACAATGAGCAGTTCTTC
.,TRBV10-1,.,TRBJ1-1,CASSRLIEGTEAFF,TGCGCCAGCAGTCGATTGATCGAGGGCACTGAAGCTTTCTTT
.,TRBV5-1,TRBD1,TRBJ1-2,CASSFGQDGYTF,TGCGCCAGCAGCTTCGGACAGGATGGCTACACCTTC
.,TRBV9,.,TRBJ2-7,CASSPLRGGLYEQYF,TGTGCCAGCAGCCCCCTGAGGGGGGGCCTCTACGAGCAGTACTTC
many,TRBV5-1,TRBD2,TRBJ2-1,CASTVAGRVNEQFF,TGCGCCAGCACCGTAGCGGGAAGGGTCAATGAGCAGTTCTTC
.,TRBV4-3,TRBD1,TRBJ1-2,CASSLSRGDYGYTF,TGCGCCAGCAGCCTGAGCAGGGGGGACTATGGCTACACCTTC
.,TRBV18,.,TRBJ1-1,CASSPYSMNTEAFF,TGTGCCAGCTCACCATACAGTATGAACACTGAAGCTTTCTTT
.,TRBV5-5,TRBD1,TRBJ1-2,CASSLESGQRIYGYTF,TGTGCCAGCAGCTTGGAGTCGGGACAGCGTATCTATGGCTACACCTTC
.,TRBV12-3/TRBV12-4,.,TRBJ1-2,CASSLAGSGGYTF,TGTGCCAGCAGTTTAGCAGGGAGCGGTGGCTACACCTTC
once,TRBV19,TRBD2,TRBJ2-5,CASSTRLAGVGKETQYF,TGTGCCAGTAGTACCCGACTAGCGGGAGTGGGGAAAGAGACCCAGTACTTC
.,TRBV6-2/TRBV6-3,.,TRBJ1-2,CASSYPVRMGYTF,TGTGCCAGCAGTTACCCTGTCCGTATGGGCTACACCTTC
few,TRBV4-1,.,TRBJ1-1,CASSPLGGTPEAFF,TGCGCCAGCAGCCCCTTGGGCGGGACTCCTGAAGCTTTCTTT
.,TRBV7-2,.,TRBJ2-1,CASSIRHLPGYNEQFF,TGTGCCAGCAGCATAAGACATCTCCCGGGGTACAATGAGCAGTTCTTC
.,TRBV5-1,.,TRBJ2-7,CASSLVTDYEQYF,TGCGCCAGCAGCTTGGTAACTGACTACGAGCAGTACTTC
.,TRBV12-3/TRBV12-4,.,TRBJ1-2,CASSPGVYGYTF,TGTGCCAGCAGCCCCGGGGTCTATGGCTACACCTTC
.,TRBV12-5,TRBD1,TRBJ2-3,CASGLPMGQAQYF,TGTGCTAGTGGTTTGCCTATGGGACAGGCGCAGTATTTT
.,TRBV18,.,TRBJ1-1,CASSNNRELNTEAFF,TGTGCCAGCTCAAATAACAGGGAATTGAACACTGAAGCTTTCTTT
few,TRBV7-9,TRBD2,TRBJ2-2,CASSWTSGGLWLFF,TGTGCCAGCAGCTGGACTAGCGGGGGCCTATGGTTGTTTTTT
.,TRBV6-5,.,TRBJ2-2,CASTGGGLSGELFF,TGTGCCAGCACCGGGGGAGGCCTTTCCGGGGAGCTGTTTTTT
.,TRBV7-2,TRBD1,TRBJ1-6,CASSPPRRGRPYNSPLHF,TGTGCCAGCAGCCCGCCCCGGAGGGGGCGCCCCTATAATTCACCCCTCCACTTT
once,TRBV6-1,.,TRBJ1-2,CASSERDYGYTF,TGTGCCAGCAGTGAACGGGACTATGGCTACACCTTC
.,TRBV6-5,.,TRBJ2-1,CASSYGQRALNEQFF,TGTGCCAGCAGTTACGGTCAGCGGGCATTAAATGAGCAGTTCTTC
.,TRBV7-9,.,TRBJ1-6,CASSLSGGPYNSPLHF,TGTGCCAGCAGCTTAAGTGGGGGCCCCTATAATTCACCCCTCCACTTT
.,TRBV18,TRBD2,TRBJ2-7,CASSPPGLPYEQYF,TGTGCCAGCTCTCCCCCGGGACTACCCTACGAGCAGTACTTC